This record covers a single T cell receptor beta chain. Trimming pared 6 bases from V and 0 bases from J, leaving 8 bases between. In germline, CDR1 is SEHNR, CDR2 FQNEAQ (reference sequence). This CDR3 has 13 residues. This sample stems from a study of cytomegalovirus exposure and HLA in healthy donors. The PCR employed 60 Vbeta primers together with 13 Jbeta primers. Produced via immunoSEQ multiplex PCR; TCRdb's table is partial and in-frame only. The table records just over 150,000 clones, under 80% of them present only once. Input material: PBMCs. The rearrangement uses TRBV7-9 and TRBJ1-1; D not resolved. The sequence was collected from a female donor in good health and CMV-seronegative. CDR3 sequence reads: CASRPNLNTEAFF. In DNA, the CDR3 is TGTGCCAGCAGACCGAACTTGAACACTGAAGCTTTCTTT.